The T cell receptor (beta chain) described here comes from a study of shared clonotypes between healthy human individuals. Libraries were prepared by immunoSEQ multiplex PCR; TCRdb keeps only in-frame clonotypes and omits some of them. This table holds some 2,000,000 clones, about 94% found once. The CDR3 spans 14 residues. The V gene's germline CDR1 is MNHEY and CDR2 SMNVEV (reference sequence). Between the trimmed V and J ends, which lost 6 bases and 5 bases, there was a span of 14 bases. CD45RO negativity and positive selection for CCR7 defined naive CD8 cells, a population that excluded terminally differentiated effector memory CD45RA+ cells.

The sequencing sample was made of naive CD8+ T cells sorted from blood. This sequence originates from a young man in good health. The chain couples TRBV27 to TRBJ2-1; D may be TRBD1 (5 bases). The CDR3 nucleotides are TGTGCCAGCAGCCACCGAGGACATGACAATGAGCAGTTCTTC. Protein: CASSHRGHDNEQFF.